Below, one T cell receptor beta chain is given with its context. This entry is derived from a study of blood T cell repertoires in COVID-19. Whole-study context: The United States, Italy and Spain provided the acute and convalescent COVID-19 samples. Nucleic acid was either cDNA or gDNA, and it came from T cells, B-cell-depleted T cells, or PBMCs.

V dropped 5 bases and J dropped 10 bases, with 12 bases sitting between them. Germline V lookup: CDR1 SEHNR, CDR2 FQNEAQ (reference sequence). The CDR3 is 13 amino acids. Per the original data handling: The assay estimated nucleated cells by amplifying reference gene primers. Libraries were prepared by immunoSEQ multiplex PCR; TCRdb keeps only in-frame clonotypes and omits some of them. V and J calls and clone size are given by that table; D and trimming were obtained from the DNA. Among 150,000 to 200,000 clones listed, 86% were seen once. This clonotype was obtained from a man in his 70s with acute or convalescent COVID-19. V usage is TRBV7-9 and J usage is TRBJ1-6; no clear D. Sequenced sample: peripheral blood. The CDR3 DNA follows: TGTGCCAGCAGCCTTAGAGAGGGATCACCCCTCCACTTT. Translation: CASSLREGSPLHF. Full variable domain (remainder filled in from reference TRBV7-9 and TRBJ1-6): DTGVSQNPRHKITKRGQNVTFRCDPISEHNRLYWYRQTLGQGPEFLTYFQNEAQLEKSRLLSDRFSAERPKGSFSTLEIQRTEQGDSAMYLCASSLREGSPLHFGNGTRLTVT.